The 26 T cell receptor beta chains reported below all come from one sample, sequenced in a study of cytomegalovirus exposure and HLA in healthy donors (TCRdb year 2017). The method behind the library was the immunoSEQ multiplex PCR assay. For the multiplex PCR, a mixture combining 60 forward primers for TCR Vbeta segments and 13 reverse primers for TCR Jbeta segments was used. TCRdb's version of the immuneACCESS table is confined to in-frame rearrangements and falls short of the full clone set. An unresolved V gene accounts for under half of the shortfall where checked; the remainder is of unknown origin. This sample gives about 61,000 clones in total; more than 70% of them show up just once. The top ten clones comprise about 1.6% of the sample. Sequenced input: PBMCs. The receptors derive from a man aged 30 to 39 in good health and CMV-seropositive.

Here the CDR3 reads CASSPIDYYEQYF. The CDR3 bases are TGTGCCAGCAGTCCCATAGATTATTACGAGCAGTACTTC. The chain recombines TRBV6-5 with TRBJ2-7, with D uncertain. Germline values: CDR1 MNHEY, CDR2 SVGAGI. Trimming shortened V by 5 bases and J by 4 bases, and 12 bases separated the two germline ends. The CDR3 has 13 amino acids.

The DNA of the CDR3 is TGTGCCTGGATGTGGGGAGGGCCTCGAACTAACAATGAGCAGTTCTTC. It translates to CAWMWGGPRTNNEQFF. This chain uses TRBV30 with TRBJ2-1; 7 bases fit TRBD2. The germline V gene encodes CDR1 GTSNPN and CDR2 SVGIG (reference sequence). J lost 5 bases, V lost 4 bases, and 14 bases had no gene match. This CDR3 region has 16 residues.

The rearrangement links TRBV13 to TRBJ2-5, with 7 bases matching TRBD2. The CDR3 is made up of 15 amino acids. With 5 bases clipped from V and 3 bases from J, the junction kept 9 bases outside the gene matches. From germline, CDR1 is PRHDT and CDR2 FYEKMQ (reference sequence). CDR3 protein: CASSRLLATKETQYF. Written as DNA, the CDR3 is TGTGCCAGCAGCCGTCTACTAGCGACAAAAGAGACCCAGTACTTC.

The rearrangement uses TRBV19 and TRBJ1-1; D is possibly TRBD1 (5 bases). This CDR3 has 13 residues. Trimming left V 7 bases short and J 6 bases short, with 15 bases between. The germline gives CDR1 LNHDA, CDR2 SQIVND (reference sequence). CDR3 sequence: CASTGTADSEAFF. In DNA, the CDR3 is TGTGCCAGTACGGGGACTGCTGACTCTGAAGCTTTCTTT.

This clone was picked up one time. The rearrangement joins TRBV28 to TRBJ2-2, with 7 bases lining up with TRBD2. The CDR3 contains 14 residues. CDR1 is MDHEN, CDR2 SYDVKM, per germline. Trimming cost V 3 bases and J 6 bases; bases outside gene matches: 4. The CDR3 spells CASSLGGGAGELFF. CDR3 bases: TGTGCCAGCAGTTTGGGCGGGGGAGCCGGGGAGCTGTTTTTT. Variable domain in full (rest from reference TRBV28 and TRBJ2-2): DVKVTQSSRYLVKRTGEKVFLECVQDMDHENMFWYRQDPGLGLRLIYFSYDVKMKEKGDIPEGYSVSREKKERFSLILESASTNQTSMYLCASSLGGGAGELFFGEGSRLTVL.

The rearrangement links TRBV30 to TRBJ2-5, with D perhaps TRBD2 (5 bases). The CDR3 is 16 amino acids. V lost 1 base and J lost 5, with 20 bases in between. Germline values: CDR1 GTSNPN, CDR2 SVGIG (reference sequence). This chain's CDR3 is CAWSGSINPRGETQYF. In DNA form, the CDR3 reads TGTGCCTGGAGTGGATCAATAAACCCGAGAGGGGAGACCCAGTACTTC.

The CDR3 reads CASSPSTSGPFYEQYF. The CDR3 DNA sequence: TGTGCCAGCAGCCCTTCGACTAGCGGGCCTTTTTACGAGCAGTACTTC. The chain is built from TRBV4-2 and TRBJ2-7, with 10 bases that match TRBD2. V lost 4 bases and J lost 4; bases outside the gene matches: 10. The germline V gene has CDR1 LGHNA and CDR2 YNFKEQ. The CDR3 extends over 16 amino acids.

The CDR3 region is CASSPLRSYNEQFF. The CDR3 DNA sequence: TGTGCCAGCAGCCCCTTGAGGTCCTACAATGAGCAGTTCTTC. This chain links TRBV9 with TRBJ2-1; no firm D call. CDR3 length: 14 residues. Germline CDR1 and CDR2: SGDLS and YYNGEE. The germline V and J ends were trimmed by 4 bases and 1 base, with 9 bases remaining between them.

The chain joins TRBV5-5 to TRBJ1-1; D not certain. Germline-derived CDR1 and CDR2 are SGHKS and YYEKEE (reference sequence). Trimming pared 0 bases from V and 1 base from J, leaving 13 bases between. This CDR3 region has 16 residues. The CDR3 bases are TGTGCCAGCAGCTTGGAAGACACCGATCGGAACACTGAAGCTTTCTTT. This translates into CASSLEDTDRNTEAFF.

The chain recombines TRBV5-1 with TRBJ2-2, with D unresolved. Germline values: CDR1 SGHRS, CDR2 YFSETQ. The CDR3 loop spans 14 amino acids. V was clipped by 4 bases and J by 6 bases, with 13 bases between them. DNA of the CDR3: TGCGCCAGCAGCCCCGTTGAGTCGGCCGGGGAGCTGTTTTTT. As protein: CASSPVESAGELFF.

This chain links TRBV28 with TRBJ2-7; D is perhaps TRBD1 (5 bases). This CDR3 region has 12 residues. V lost 8 bases to trimming and J lost 1 base, with 9 bases between them. CDR1 is MDHEN and CDR2 is SYDVKM in the germline V gene. The CDR3 loop reads CASGSGSYEQYF. The CDR3 region has the DNA TGTGCCAGCGGTTCAGGGTCCTACGAGCAGTACTTC.

The chain employs TRBV27 and TRBJ2-3; D possibly corresponds to TRBD1 (6 bases). The CDR3 covers 13 residues. The V gene lost 2 bases and the J gene lost 4 bases, with 7 bases spanning the gap. Germline V lookup: CDR1 MNHEY, CDR2 SMNVEV (reference sequence). The CDR3 DNA reads TGTGCCAGCAGTTTACAGGGGCCAGATACGCAGTATTTT. As protein: CASSLQGPDTQYF.

J is TRBJ1-1 and V is TRBV19; D gene unclear. The CDR3 covers 16 residues. Per the germline V gene, CDR1 is LNHDA and CDR2 is SQIVND (reference sequence). Between the trimmed V and J ends, which lost 8 bases and 11 bases, there was a span of 30 bases. CDR3 DNA: TGTGCCAGTGGAGTATCCTGGTCGACTCGTCTCTGTGAGGCTTTCTTT. Its translation: CASGVSWSTRLCEAFF.

In this sample, this clone turned up a few times. CDR3 region: CASGPSGSPTYEQYF. CDR3 in DNA: TGTGCTAGTGGTCCGAGCGGGAGCCCAACCTACGAGCAGTACTTC. This rearrangement joins TRBV12-5 to TRBJ2-7, with 8 bases identical to TRBD2. Germline-derived CDR1 and CDR2 are LGHNT and FRNRAP. Trimming took 5 bases from V and 2 from J; bases not matched to a gene: 8. The CDR3 sequence is 15 residues long.

The rearrangement joins TRBV9 to TRBJ2-3, with 10 bases aligning to TRBD2. After removal of 0 bases from V and 2 bases from J, the junction contained 9 bases not matched to a gene. The CDR3 spans 18 residues. From germline, CDR1 is SGDLS and CDR2 YYNGEE. CDR3 sequence (DNA): TGTGCCAGCAGCGTAGGCCTAAGGACTAGCGGTTACACAGATACGCAGTATTTT. Protein product: CASSVGLRTSGYTDTQYF. The full variable domain, in which reference TRBV9 and TRBJ2-3 provide the parts outside the CDR3, is DSGVTQTPKHLITATGQRVTLRCSPRSGDLSVYWYQQSLDQGLQFLIQYYNGEERAKGNILERFSAQQFPDLHSELNLSSLELGDSALYFCASSVGLRTSGYTDTQYFGPGTRLTVL.

J is TRBJ2-3 and V is TRBV5-1; 7 nucleotides match TRBD1. V gave up 1 base and J gave up 0 bases; unmatched junction bases: 17. Germline CDR1 and CDR2: SGHRS and YFSETQ. The CDR3 loop spans 20 amino acids. CDR3 region: CASSLKSVGTASSSTDTQYF. The CDR3 DNA reads as TGCGCCAGCAGCTTGAAGTCCGTTGGGACAGCCTCTTCTAGCACAGATACGCAGTATTTT. The full variable domain, rest sourced from reference TRBV5-1 and TRBJ2-3, is KAGVTQTPRYLIKTRGQQVTLSCSPISGHRSVSWYQQTPGQGLQFLFEYFSETQRNKGNFPGRFSGRQFSNSRSEMNVSTLELGDSALYLCASSLKSVGTASSSTDTQYFGPGTRLTVL.

CDR3 sequence reads: CASSIFGRGYSNQPQHF. As DNA, the CDR3 is TGTGCCAGTAGTATATTCGGACGGGGGTATAGCAATCAGCCCCAGCATTTT. The J gene is TRBJ1-5, the V gene TRBV19; D is possibly TRBD1 (5 bases). Trimming removed 2 bases from V and 0 bases from J, with 14 bases in between. This CDR3 is built from 17 residues. Germline lookup yields CDR1 LNHDA and CDR2 SQIVND (reference sequence).

The rearrangement uses TRBV7-2 and TRBJ2-5; 13 nucleotides line up with TRBD2. Germline V gene data show CDR1 as SGHTA and CDR2 as FQGNSA. The length of the CDR3 is 16 residues. J gave up 2 bases and V 6 bases, and 6 bases lay outside the gene matches. CDR3: CASRLTSGRLQETQYF. The CDR3 DNA reads TGTGCCAGCAGATTGACTAGCGGGAGGCTTCAAGAGACCCAGTACTTC.

The gene calls are TRBV30 and TRBJ2-2, with 8 positions matching TRBD2. Trimming cost V 2 bases and J 5 bases; bases outside gene matches: 7. Germline V gene data show CDR1 as GTSNPN and CDR2 as SVGIG (reference sequence). The length of the CDR3 is 15 residues. The CDR3 nucleotides are TGTGCCTGGAGTCCAAGCGGGAGTGATACCGGGGAGCTGTTTTTT. This gives the protein CAWSPSGSDTGELFF.

This clone was detected only once. The V call is TRBV5-1, the J call TRBJ2-3, with TRBD2 matching over 13 bases. The CDR3 totals 18 residues. Germline V lookup: CDR1 SGHRS, CDR2 YFSETQ. The junction had 5 bases not matched to a gene; V was cut back by 1 base and J by 0 bases. The CDR3 sequence: CASSLRLAGGTSTDTQYF. The DNA of the CDR3 is TGCGCCAGCAGCTTGCGACTAGCGGGAGGAACTAGCACAGATACGCAGTATTTT.

The V call is TRBV6-5, the J call TRBJ2-4, with 7 bases identical to TRBD1. The V and J ends lost 7 bases and 0 bases, in that order; junction bases with no gene match: 3. The CDR3 covers 14 residues. CDR1 and CDR2 from the germline V gene are MNHEY and SVGAGI. CDR3 in DNA: TGTGCCAGCAAACAGGGGATAGCCAAAAACATTCAGTACTTC. Protein: CASKQGIAKNIQYF.

Notes on this clone: One end of the junction is discordant with germline, which a read error may explain. Within the sample, other DNA sequences also encode this same CDR3. The CDR3 DNA reads as TGCGCCAGCAGTTTACCCAGGGGAATCTCTGGAAACACCATATATTTT. Its protein is CASSLPRGISGNTIYF. V and J are TRBV28 and TRBJ1-3; possibly TRBD1 for D (6 bases). This CDR3 has 16 residues. Germline V gene data show CDR1 as MDHEN and CDR2 as SYDVKM.

The chain links TRBV6-5 to TRBJ2-1; TRBD1 matches 7 bases. From germline, CDR1 is MNHEY and CDR2 SVGAGI. Unmatched junction bases numbered 7, after V lost 5 bases and J lost 6 bases. The CDR3 totals 14 residues. In nucleotides, the CDR3 is TGTGCCAGCAGTAAGACAGGGATGCGCAATGAGCAGTTCTTC. It yields the protein CASSKTGMRNEQFF.

The V call is TRBV7-8, the J call TRBJ2-7; a weak D match, TRBD1 (5 bases). Germline CDR1 and CDR2: SGHVS and FQNEAQ. V was pared by 2 bases and J by 3 bases, with 14 bases between. CDR3 length: 15 residues. The CDR3 sequence is CASSLPSGARYEQYF. CDR3 DNA: TGTGCCAGCAGCTTACCGAGTGGGGCTCGCTACGAGCAGTACTTC.

Sample share makes this clone medium-sized. The chain joins TRBV28 to TRBJ1-1; tentatively, D is TRBD1 (5 bases). There are 12 residues in the CDR3. Per the germline V gene, CDR1 is MDHEN and CDR2 is SYDVKM. V dropped 7 bases and J dropped 4 bases, with 10 bases sitting between them. The CDR3 nucleotides are TGTGCCAGCACTACTGACAGCACTGAAGCTTTCTTT. This codes for CASTTDSTEAFF.

A note on this clone: Mismatch with germline at one junction end may stem from a read error. The chain combines TRBV6-6 with TRBJ2-5; D is possibly TRBD2 (6 bases). CDR3 size: 11 residues. Germline CDR1 is MNHNY and CDR2 is SVGAGI (reference sequence). In nucleotides, the CDR3 is TGTGCCAGCAGTTACGGAGGGGTTCTGGACTTC. Amino acid sequence: CASSYGGVLDF.